One and the same sample provided the 32 T cell receptor beta chains below, sequenced in a study of blood T cell repertoires in COVID-19 (dated by TCRdb to the early 2020s). Library construction relied on the immunoSEQ multiplex PCR assay. Drawn from immuneACCESS, this table holds only the in-frame rearrangements with V and J called that TCRdb kept. Clones are partly lost; checked studies trace under half to an unresolved V gene and leave the rest unexplained. Counted in this sample were 150,000 to 200,000 clones; around 82% of them appeared once. Of the sample, around 7% falls within the top ten clones. Sequencing used peripheral blood. Source of these receptors: a middle-aged woman with COVID-19, enrolled during active disease.

This chain uses TRBV10-3 with TRBJ1-5, with 8 bases that match TRBD1. V dropped 3 bases and J dropped 4; count of bases not matched to a gene: 5. CDR1 is ENHRY, CDR2 SYGVKD, per germline. The CDR3 has 15 residues. The CDR3 DNA reads as TGTGCCATCAGTGAAGAACAGGGGGTTAATCAGCCCCAGCATTTT. It yields the protein CAISEEQGVNQPQHF.

The chain couples TRBV2 to TRBJ2-2; 8 bases fit TRBD2. V was pared by 2 bases and J by 5 bases, with 4 bases of the junction left unmatched. The length of the CDR3 is 15 residues. The germline CDR1 and CDR2 sequences are SNHLY and FYNNEI. The CDR3 spells CASSESGRRTGELFF. CDR3 sequence (DNA): TGTGCCAGCAGTGAAAGCGGGAGAAGAACCGGGGAGCTGTTTTTT. The full variable domain, its missing parts supplied by reference TRBV2 and TRBJ2-2, is EPEVTQTPSHQVTQMGQEVILRCVPISNHLYFYWYRQILGQKVEFLVSFYNNEISEKSEIFDDQFSVERPDGSNFTLKIRSTKLEDSAMYFCASSESGRRTGELFFGEGSRLTVL.

The V call is TRBV10-2, the J call TRBJ1-1, with D possibly TRBD1 on 6 matching bases. This CDR3 is 12 amino acids long. Trimming left V 10 bases short and J 0 bases short, with 9 bases between. The V gene's germline CDR1 is WSHSY and CDR2 SAAADI. CDR3 DNA: TGCGCCACCGGACAGTTGAACACTGAAGCTTTCTTT. Translation: CATGQLNTEAFF.

This clone was seen repeatedly, ten times or more. The V call is TRBV2, the J call TRBJ2-7; the match to TRBD1 covers 7 bases. There are 13 residues in the CDR3. Germline V lookup: CDR1 SNHLY, CDR2 FYNNEI. V lost 10 bases to trimming and J lost 7 bases; unmatched junction nucleotides: 13. In nucleotides, the CDR3 is TGTGCCACCTCCGGGACAGCCCCCTTGGAGCAGTACTTC. Its protein is CATSGTAPLEQYF.

This clone was detected once. The chain has TRBV11-3 and TRBJ2-1; D perhaps matches TRBD2 (5 bases). V lost 8 bases and J lost 6, with 11 bases in between. CDR1 and CDR2 from the germline V gene are SGHNT and YENEEA. CDR3 length equals 12 residues. CDR3 residues: CASRGASNEQFF. CDR3 DNA: TGTGCCAGCCGGGGTGCTTCCAATGAGCAGTTCTTC.

This chain connects TRBV5-6 to TRBJ1-4; 9 bases map to TRBD1. The germline V gene encodes CDR1 SGHDT and CDR2 YYEEEE. The CDR3 covers 13 residues. Germline trimming cut 5 bases from V and 8 bases from J; bases unmatched to any gene: 4. The CDR3 nucleotides are TGTGCCAGCAGACAGGGGGCAGGCGAAAAACTGTTTTTT. Residues: CASRQGAGEKLFF.

The DNA for the CDR3 is TGTGCCAGCAAAAGTAACAGGGGATTTAACACTGAAGCTTTCTTT. Encoded protein: CASKSNRGFNTEAFF. The chain has TRBV27 and TRBJ1-1; 7 positions agree with TRBD1. V lost 7 bases to trimming and J lost 2 bases; unmatched junction nucleotides: 10. The CDR3 runs to 15 residues. Germline-derived CDR1 and CDR2 are MNHEY and SMNVEV (reference sequence).

The chain is built from TRBV5-1 and TRBJ2-7; 9 bases fit TRBD1. With V trimmed by 4 bases and J by 5 bases, 7 bases remained unmatched. Germline lookup yields CDR1 SGHRS and CDR2 YFSETQ. CDR3 length: 14 residues. CDR3 in DNA: TGCGCCAGCAGCAAGGGACAGGGATTCAACGAGCAGTACTTC. It translates to CASSKGQGFNEQYF.

V and J are TRBV29-1 and TRBJ2-7; no firm D call. CDR3 length: 11 amino acids. The ends were cut back, 6 bases at V and 2 bases at J, with 8 bases in the middle. In germline, CDR1 is SQVTM, CDR2 ANQGSEA. The CDR3 sequence: CSVGSAYEQYF. The DNA for the CDR3 is TGCAGCGTGGGCTCTGCCTACGAGCAGTACTTC.

The rearrangement joins TRBV2 to TRBJ1-2; tentatively, D is TRBD1 (5 bases). The CDR3 length is 13 residues. The germline V gene encodes CDR1 SNHLY and CDR2 FYNNEI. The V gene lost 4 bases and the J gene lost 4 bases, with 10 bases spanning the gap. CDR3 in amino acids: CASSADSLYGYTF. CDR3 DNA: TGTGCCAGCAGTGCCGACAGTCTCTATGGCTACACCTTC.

The chain links TRBV15 to TRBJ2-2; 7 nucleotides match TRBD2. Germline CDR1 reads LNHNV; CDR2 reads YYDKDF (reference sequence). V dropped 1 base and J dropped 6; count of bases not matched to a gene: 5. The CDR3 loop spans 15 amino acids. The CDR3 coding sequence is TGTGCCACCAGCAGAGTAGGACTAGAATCCGGGGAGCTGTTTTTT. It specifies CATSRVGLESGELFF.

The chain links TRBV9 to TRBJ2-7, with 10 bases fitting TRBD2. The V segment lost 3 bases and the J segment 0 bases; nucleotides outside the gene matches: 6. The CDR3 sequence is 16 residues long. Germline values: CDR1 SGDLS, CDR2 YYNGEE. The CDR3 loop reads CASSALASGSSYEQYF. The CDR3 nucleotides read TGTGCCAGCAGCGCGCTGGCTAGCGGGAGCTCCTACGAGCAGTACTTC.

J is TRBJ2-1 and V is TRBV4-1, with 7 positions matching TRBD1. The CDR3 is made up of 17 amino acids. The V gene's germline CDR1 is MGHRA and CDR2 YSYEKL. The junction had 12 bases not matched to a gene; V was cut back by 1 base and J by 6 bases. The CDR3 here is CASSQGVGTGVSNEQFF. The CDR3 DNA reads TGCGCCAGCAGCCAAGGAGTGGGTACAGGGGTTAGCAATGAGCAGTTCTTC.

The rearrangement uses TRBV7-2 and TRBJ2-7; D ambiguous. The V gene's germline CDR1 is SGHTA and CDR2 FQGNSA. The CDR3 length is 13 residues. V lost 3 bases and J 7 bases, leaving 13 bases between the germline ends. CDR3 DNA sequence: TGTGCCAGCAGCTTGGTATCTTCCGGGGAGCAGTACTTC. Encoded protein: CASSLVSSGEQYF.

This sequence joins TRBV7-9 and TRBJ2-7; possibly TRBD2 for D (6 bases). V lost 5 bases to trimming and J lost 4 bases, with 18 bases between them. CDR3 length equals 15 residues. Germline V gene lookup returns CDR1 SEHNR and CDR2 FQNEAQ (reference sequence). The CDR3 DNA sequence: TGTGCCAGCAGCCGGGGGTCCCCCGTTTTATACGAGCAGTACTTC. This sequence encodes CASSRGSPVLYEQYF.

Only a few counts were recorded for this clone. The chain links TRBV11-2 to TRBJ1-1; 9 nucleotides match TRBD1. This CDR3 has 13 residues. The V gene's germline CDR1 is SGHAT and CDR2 FQNNGV. Unmatched junction bases numbered 7, after V lost 2 bases and J lost 12 bases. The CDR3 bases are TGTGCCAGCAGCTTATCGGGCGACAGGGGGTCTTTCTTT. Protein product: CASSLSGDRGSFF.

CDR3 loop: CASSDVNRGWTEAFF. The CDR3 bases are TGTGCCAGCAGCGATGTAAACAGGGGTTGGACTGAAGCTTTCTTT. This chain connects TRBV6-5 to TRBJ1-1, with TRBD1 matching over 7 bases. V lost 6 bases, J lost 5 bases, and 12 bases stayed unmatched. Germline assignment: CDR1 MNHEY and CDR2 SVGAGI. This CDR3 has 15 residues.

The chain joins TRBV6-5 to TRBJ2-5; TRBD2 aligns across 9 bases. The junction had 10 bases not matched to a gene; V was cut back by 6 bases and J by 5 bases. There are 15 residues in the CDR3. Per germline, CDR1 MNHEY and CDR2 SVGAGI. The CDR3 reads CASSRQSGGIETQYF. CDR3 DNA: TGTGCCAGCAGCCGACAAAGCGGGGGGATCGAGACCCAGTACTTC.

The rearrangement uses TRBV28 and TRBJ2-2; TRBD2 matches at 13 bases. With 3 bases clipped from V and 0 bases from J, the junction kept 7 bases outside the gene matches. The CDR3 has 19 amino acids. Per germline, CDR1 MDHEN and CDR2 SYDVKM. CDR3 DNA: TGTGCCAGCAGTTTCCCCACTAGCGGGAGGGTGGCGAACACCGGGGAGCTGTTTTTT. Protein: CASSFPTSGRVANTGELFF.

This chain connects TRBV5-4 to TRBJ2-3, with 11 bases matching TRBD2. The ends lost 4 bases at V and 4 bases at J; junction bases unmatched: 8. CDR1 SGHNT and CDR2 YYREEE come from the germline V gene (reference sequence). This CDR3 is 16 amino acids long. CDR3 nucleotide sequence: TGTGCCAGCAGCCCTAGCGGGAGGCTTTTACCAGATACGCAGTATTTT. The encoded protein is CASSPSGRLLPDTQYF.

The rearrangement joins TRBV19 to TRBJ2-5; TRBD1 might be the D (5 bases). Germline CDR1 and CDR2: LNHDA and SQIVND (reference sequence). This CDR3 region has 14 residues. The V end was cut by 3 bases, the J end by 3 bases, with 11 bases between. CDR3 residues: CASSMWGGKETQYF. For the CDR3, the DNA is TGTGCCAGTAGTATGTGGGGCGGAAAAGAGACCCAGTACTTC.

The J gene is TRBJ1-2, the V gene TRBV6-5; no firm D call. V was shortened by 5 bases and J by 2 bases, with 15 bases between the two germline ends. The germline gives CDR1 MNHEY, CDR2 SVGAGI. The CDR3 totals 15 residues. The DNA of the CDR3 is TGTGCCAGCAGTCCCTCCCTGTCGGGGAACTATGGCTACACCTTC. Translated, it gives CASSPSLSGNYGYTF.

The rearrangement uses TRBV7-9 and TRBJ1-2; no firm D call. CDR1 and CDR2 (germline): SEHNR, FQNEAQ (reference sequence). Trimming cost V 1 base and J 5 bases, with 5 bases left between them. This CDR3 contains 12 residues. CDR3 nucleotide sequence: TGTGCCAGCAGCTTAGTTACATATGGCTACACCTTC. Protein sequence: CASSLVTYGYTF.

This sequence joins TRBV6-5 and TRBJ1-1; no reliable D call. Germline CDR1 MNHEY, CDR2 SVGAGI. The length of the CDR3 is 14 residues. V shed 7 bases and J shed 1 base, with 13 bases lying between them. The CDR3: CASKPREGNTEAFF. In DNA, the CDR3 is TGTGCCAGCAAACCCCGGGAGGGGAACACTGAAGCTTTCTTT.

This chain links TRBV28 with TRBJ1-2; 12 nucleotides agree with TRBD1. The V and J ends lost 2 bases and 5 bases, in that order; junction bases with no gene match: 3. Germline CDR1 and CDR2: MDHEN and SYDVKM. The CDR3 consists of 15 residues. CDR3 coding DNA: TGTGCCAGCAGTTTACAGGGACAGGGGGCTTATGGCTACACCTTC. It specifies CASSLQGQGAYGYTF.

There are a few counts of this clone. The chain is built from TRBV12-3 or TRBV12-4 and TRBJ2-2; 7 bases match TRBD1. CDR3 length: 11 residues. The CDR3 sequence is CAWGQTGELFF. The CDR3 DNA follows: TGTGCTTGGGGACAGACCGGGGAGCTGTTTTTT.

This clone was recorded once. The chain recombines TRBV21-1 with TRBJ1-4; TRBD1, the table's D call, was not compared with the DNA. TRBV21-1 is shown as a pseudogene. This CDR3 has 16 residues. The CDR3 region has the DNA TGTGCCACCTTAGTCCCGGGACAGACGTCTAATGAAAAACTGTTTTTT. It encodes CATLVPGQTSNEKLFF.

This chain joins TRBV2 and TRBJ1-3, with TRBD1 as a possible D gene (5 bases). V lost 4 bases to trimming and J lost 1 base, with 14 bases between them. The CDR3 sequence is 16 residues long. Germline V gene sequence: CDR1 SNHLY, CDR2 FYNNEI. For the CDR3, the DNA is TGTGCCAGCAGTGGACAGAGGATTCTTTCTGGAAACACCATATATTTT. This encodes CASSGQRILSGNTIYF.

V usage is TRBV18 and J usage is TRBJ2-1, with 8 bases that match TRBD2. Per germline, CDR1 KGHSH and CDR2 LQKENI. CDR3 length equals 16 residues. The J segment lost 6 bases and the V segment lost 2 bases, leaving 9 bases of the junction unmatched. CDR3 bases: TGTGCCAGCTCACCAGCGGGAAGCGGGAGACCCAATGAGCAGTTCTTC. This gives the protein CASSPAGSGRPNEQFF. Full variable domain (remainder filled in from reference TRBV18 and TRBJ2-1): NAGVMQNPRHLVRRRGQEARLRCSPMKGHSHVYWYRQLPEEGLKFMVYLQKENIIDESGMPKERFSAEFPKEGPSILRIQQVVRGDSAAYFCASSPAGSGRPNEQFFGPGTRLTVL.

The J gene is TRBJ1-2, the V gene TRBV30; D remains ambiguous. The ends were cut back, 2 bases at V and 1 base at J, with 8 bases in the middle. There are 13 residues in the CDR3. Germline V gene data show CDR1 as GTSNPN and CDR2 as SVGIG (reference sequence). This CDR3 is CAWSFTVNYGYTF. For the CDR3, the DNA is TGTGCCTGGAGTTTCACGGTTAACTATGGCTACACCTTC.

This clone was picked up a small number of times. The chain is built from TRBV19 and TRBJ2-6; D unclear. Germline V gives CDR1 LNHDA, CDR2 SQIVND (reference sequence). The CDR3 has 15 amino acids. With 10 bases removed from V and 3 bases from J, the gap between germline ends came to 16 bases. The CDR3 here is CATHDSSRGANVLTF. The CDR3 DNA follows: TGTGCCACCCACGATAGTAGCCGTGGGGCCAACGTCCTGACTTTC.

Only a few counts were recorded for this clone. The gene calls are TRBV30 and TRBJ1-5; no firm D call. The length of the CDR3 is 15 residues. Trimming shortened V by 8 bases and J by 0 bases, and 17 bases separated the two germline ends. The germline V gene has CDR1 GTSNPN and CDR2 SVGIG (reference sequence). CDR3 sequence reads: CASLMGVDSNQPQHF. The CDR3 nucleotides are TGTGCCAGCCTTATGGGCGTCGATAGCAATCAGCCCCAGCATTTT.